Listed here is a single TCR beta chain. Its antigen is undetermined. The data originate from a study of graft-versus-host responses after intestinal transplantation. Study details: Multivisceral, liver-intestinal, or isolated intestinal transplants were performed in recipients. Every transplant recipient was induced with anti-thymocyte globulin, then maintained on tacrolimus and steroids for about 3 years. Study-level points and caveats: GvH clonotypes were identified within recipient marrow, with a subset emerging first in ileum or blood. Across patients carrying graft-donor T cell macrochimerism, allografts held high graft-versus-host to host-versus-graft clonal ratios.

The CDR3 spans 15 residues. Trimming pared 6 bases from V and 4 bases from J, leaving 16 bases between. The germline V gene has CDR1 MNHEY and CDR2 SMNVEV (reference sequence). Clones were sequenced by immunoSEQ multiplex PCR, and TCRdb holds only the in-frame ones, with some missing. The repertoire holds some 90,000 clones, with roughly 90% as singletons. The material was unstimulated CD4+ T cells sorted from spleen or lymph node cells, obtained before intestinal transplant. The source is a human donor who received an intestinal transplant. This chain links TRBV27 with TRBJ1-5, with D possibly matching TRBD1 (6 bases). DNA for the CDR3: TGTGCCAGCAGATCTGCGGGGGGCCCAAATCAGCCCCAGCATTTT. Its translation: CASRSAGGPNQPQHF.